This T cell receptor beta chain originates from a study of prognosis after radiotherapy for stage I lung cancer. By two-round multiplex PCR, the TCR beta CDR3 was amplified from genomic DNA. Primers specific to each TRBV and TRBJ gene were used in first-round PCR. TCRdb reanalysed the multiplex PCR reads using MiXCR and keeps one entry per CDR3 protein. The sample has some 34,000 distinct CDR3 sequences; approximately 32% are singletons. The CDR3 has 16 residues. Per the germline V gene, CDR1 is MNHEY and CDR2 is SVGEGT. V was cut by 2 bases and J by 0 bases, with 14 bases left in between. By share, this clonotype ranks as medium-sized.

The receptor was isolated from a donor at least 50 years old with non-small cell lung cancer. The sequences come from PBMCs, collected before or after stereotactic body radiation therapy (not recorded which). This rearrangement joins TRBV6-2 or TRBV6-3 to TRBJ2-7; D could derive from TRBD1 or TRBD2 (6 bases each). CDR3 protein: CASSYGGRQVSYEQYF. The CDR3, as DNA: TGTGCCAGCAGTTACGGGGGGAGACAGGTCTCCTACGAGCAGTACTTC.